This TCR beta chain stems from a study of T cell responses to AZD1222 COVID-19 vaccine. Study observations and caveats: Targets within unmutated variant regions were reportedly found for nearly half of spike-specific TCRs.

The repertoire was sequenced with immunoSEQ multiplex PCR; TCRdb's copy has only in-frame clones and lacks some. In the table there are about 130,000 clones, around 85% of which are singletons. Per the germline V gene, CDR1 is LNHNV and CDR2 is YYDKDF (reference sequence). The CDR3 is made up of 15 amino acids. Trimming pared 0 bases from V and 4 bases from J, leaving 11 bases between. This clone appeared a single time. Its specificity is unknown. The TCR originated in an adult who received the AZD1222 COVID-19 vaccine. This specimen consisted of peripheral blood, obtained 28 days after the second AZD1222 dose. The rearrangement links TRBV15 to TRBJ2-3, with D possibly TRBD1 on 6 matching bases. The CDR3: CATSRETAGADTQYF. The CDR3 nucleotides read TGTGCCACCAGCAGAGAAACGGCAGGGGCAGATACGCAGTATTTT.